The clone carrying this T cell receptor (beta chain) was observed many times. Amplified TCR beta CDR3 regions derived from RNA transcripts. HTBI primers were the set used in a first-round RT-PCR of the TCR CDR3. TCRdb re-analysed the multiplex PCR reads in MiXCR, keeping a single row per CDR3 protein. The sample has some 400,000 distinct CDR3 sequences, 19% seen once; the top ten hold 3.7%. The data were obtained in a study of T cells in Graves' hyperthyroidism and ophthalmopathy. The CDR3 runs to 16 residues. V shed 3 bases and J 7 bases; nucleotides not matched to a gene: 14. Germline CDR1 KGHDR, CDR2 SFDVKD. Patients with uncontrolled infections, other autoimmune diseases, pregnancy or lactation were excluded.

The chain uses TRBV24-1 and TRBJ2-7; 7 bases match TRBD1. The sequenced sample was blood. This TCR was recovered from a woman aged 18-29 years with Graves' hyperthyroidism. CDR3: CATSDGDSGYTREQYF. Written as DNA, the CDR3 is TGTGCCACCAGTGATGGGGACAGCGGCTATACGAGGGAGCAGTACTTC.